This passage covers 4 T cell receptor beta chains from one sample sequenced in a study of blood T cell repertoires in COVID-19. Clones were sequenced by immunoSEQ multiplex PCR, and TCRdb holds only the in-frame ones, with some missing. The sample consists of around 140,000 clones, 85% to 90% of them appearing once. Specimen: peripheral blood. The origin of the receptors is a man aged 45-65 years with active COVID-19.

This rearrangement joins TRBV5-1 to TRBJ1-2, with 8 nucleotides matching TRBD1. Germline values: CDR1 SGHRS, CDR2 YFSETQ. The length of the CDR3 is 19 residues. The ends lost 3 bases at V and 5 bases at J; junction bases unmatched: 21. The chain's CDR3 is CASSSSAGGAERTAYGYTF. The CDR3 region has the DNA TGCGCCAGCAGCTCCTCGGCAGGGGGCGCCGAAAGGACCGCTTATGGCTACACCTTC.

This chain joins TRBV7-9 and TRBJ2-6; D is perhaps TRBD2 (6 bases). CDR1 is SEHNR, CDR2 FQNEAQ, per germline (reference sequence). The CDR3 totals 15 residues. V shed 3 bases and J shed 2 bases, with 8 bases lying between them. The CDR3 sequence is CASSFWGAGANVLTF. DNA of the CDR3: TGTGCCAGCAGCTTTTGGGGGGCTGGGGCCAACGTCCTGACTTTC.

The V call is TRBV20-1, the J call TRBJ1-1; D is undetermined. The CDR3 is 11 residues long. Trimming removed 6 bases from V and 11 bases from J, with 16 bases in between. Germline V gene lookup returns CDR1 DFQATT and CDR2 SNEGSKA (reference sequence). CDR3 coding DNA: TGCAGTGCCTACCAAGGGAGTCGGGCTTTCTTT. Its protein is CSAYQGSRAFF.

This chain joins TRBV13 and TRBJ1-1; D is unresolved. The CDR3 is made up of 12 amino acids. Germline CDR1 reads PRHDT; CDR2 reads FYEKMQ (reference sequence). V lost 1 base to trimming and J lost 4 bases, with 4 bases between them. The CDR3 region has the DNA TGTGCCAGCAGCTTAGACGGCACTGAAGCTTTCTTT. It yields the protein CASSLDGTEAFF.